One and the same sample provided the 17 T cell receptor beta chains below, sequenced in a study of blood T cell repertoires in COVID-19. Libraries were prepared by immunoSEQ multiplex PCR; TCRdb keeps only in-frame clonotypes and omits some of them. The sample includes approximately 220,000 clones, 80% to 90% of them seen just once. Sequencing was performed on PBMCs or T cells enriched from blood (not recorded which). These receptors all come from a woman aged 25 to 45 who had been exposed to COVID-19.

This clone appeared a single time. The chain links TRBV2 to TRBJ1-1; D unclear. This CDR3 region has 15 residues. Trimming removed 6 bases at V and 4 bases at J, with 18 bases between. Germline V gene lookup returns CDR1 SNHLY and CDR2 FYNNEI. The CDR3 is CASSAVEPSGTEAFF. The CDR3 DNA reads TGTGCCAGCAGCGCTGTCGAGCCCTCGGGCACTGAAGCTTTCTTT.

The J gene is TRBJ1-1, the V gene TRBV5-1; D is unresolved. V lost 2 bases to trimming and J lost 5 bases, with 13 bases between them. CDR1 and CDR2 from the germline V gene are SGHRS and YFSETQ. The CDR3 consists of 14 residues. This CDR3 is CASSFGPAGTEAFF. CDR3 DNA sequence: TGCGCCAGCAGCTTTGGGCCGGCGGGGACTGAAGCTTTCTTT. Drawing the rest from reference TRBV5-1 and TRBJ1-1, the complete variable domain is KAGVTQTPRYLIKTRGQQVTLSCSPISGHRSVSWYQQTPGQGLQFLFEYFSETQRNKGNFPGRFSGRQFSNSRSEMNVSTLELGDSALYLCASSFGPAGTEAFFGQGTRLTVV.

In nucleotides, the CDR3 is TGTGCCAGCAGCTTAAAAAGGGGACAGGGTGGATCCGGGGAGCTGTTTTTT. The encoded protein is CASSLKRGQGGSGELFF. The chain recombines TRBV11-2 with TRBJ2-2; 9 bases are shared with TRBD1. Germline V lookup: CDR1 SGHAT, CDR2 FQNNGV. The CDR3 has 17 residues. With V trimmed by 2 bases and J by 6 bases, 10 bases remained unmatched.

The CDR3 coding sequence is TGCGCCAGCAGCCTTCCGGACAGGAAGTACGAGCAGTACTTC. Translating it yields CASSLPDRKYEQYF. This chain links TRBV4-1 with TRBJ2-7; TRBD1 matches 7 bases. V lost 4 bases, J lost 4 bases, and 7 bases stayed unmatched. This CDR3 contains 14 residues. The germline CDR1 and CDR2 sequences are MGHRA and YSYEKL.

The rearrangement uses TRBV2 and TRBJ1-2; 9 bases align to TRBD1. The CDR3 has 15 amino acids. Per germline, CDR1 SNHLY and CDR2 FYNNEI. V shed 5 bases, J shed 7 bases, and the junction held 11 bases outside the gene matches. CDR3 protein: CASSKLRGQGGGYTF. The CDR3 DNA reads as TGTGCCAGCAGTAAGCTTCGGGGACAGGGTGGTGGCTACACCTTC.

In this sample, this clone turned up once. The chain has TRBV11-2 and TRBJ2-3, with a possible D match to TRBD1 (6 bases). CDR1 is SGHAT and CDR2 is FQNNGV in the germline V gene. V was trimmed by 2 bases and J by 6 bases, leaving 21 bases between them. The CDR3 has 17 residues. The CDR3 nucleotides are TGTGCCAGCAGCTTAACAGTCCGGCAGGGGATCGGGGATACGCAGTATTTT. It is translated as CASSLTVRQGIGDTQYF.

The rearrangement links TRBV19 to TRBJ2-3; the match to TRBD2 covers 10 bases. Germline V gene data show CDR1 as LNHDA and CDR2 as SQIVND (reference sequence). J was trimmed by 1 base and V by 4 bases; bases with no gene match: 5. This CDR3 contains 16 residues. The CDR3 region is CASSRKAGGRTDTQYF. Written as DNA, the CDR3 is TGTGCCAGTAGTAGAAAAGCGGGGGGGCGCACAGATACGCAGTATTTT.

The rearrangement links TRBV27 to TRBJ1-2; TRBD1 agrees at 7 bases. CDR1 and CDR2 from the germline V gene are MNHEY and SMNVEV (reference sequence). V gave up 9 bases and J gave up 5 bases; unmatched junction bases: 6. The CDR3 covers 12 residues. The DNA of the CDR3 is TGTGCCAGTACCACACAGGGGTATGGCTACACCTTC. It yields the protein CASTTQGYGYTF.

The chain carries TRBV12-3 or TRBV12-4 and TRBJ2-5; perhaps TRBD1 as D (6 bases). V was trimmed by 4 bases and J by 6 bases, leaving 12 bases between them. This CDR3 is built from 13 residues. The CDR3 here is CASSSDRPKTQYF. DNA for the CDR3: TGTGCCAGCAGTTCCGACAGGCCAAAGACCCAGTACTTC.

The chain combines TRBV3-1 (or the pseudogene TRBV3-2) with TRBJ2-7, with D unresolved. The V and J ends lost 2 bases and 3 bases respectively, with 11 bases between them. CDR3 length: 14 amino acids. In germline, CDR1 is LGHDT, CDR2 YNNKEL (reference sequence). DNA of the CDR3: TGTGCCAGCAGCCAACACGTCTCGGGCTACGAGCAGTACTTC. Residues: CASSQHVSGYEQYF.

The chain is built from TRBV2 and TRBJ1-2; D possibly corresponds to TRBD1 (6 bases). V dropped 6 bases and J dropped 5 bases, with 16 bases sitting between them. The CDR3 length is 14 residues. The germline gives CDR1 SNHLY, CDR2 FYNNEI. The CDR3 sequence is CASSVTPGQYGYTF. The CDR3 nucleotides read TGTGCCAGCAGCGTAACACCGGGACAATATGGCTACACCTTC.

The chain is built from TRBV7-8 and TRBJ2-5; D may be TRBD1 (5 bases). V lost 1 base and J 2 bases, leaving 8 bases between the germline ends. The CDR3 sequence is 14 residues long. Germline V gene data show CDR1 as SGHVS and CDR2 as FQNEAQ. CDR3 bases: TGTGCCAGCAGCTTAGGACAGCTACAAGAGACCCAGTACTTC. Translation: CASSLGQLQETQYF.

CDR3 loop: CAWSPGVDEQYF. CDR3 nucleotides: TGTGCCTGGAGTCCGGGGGTCGACGAGCAGTACTTC. V and J are TRBV30 and TRBJ2-7; tentatively, D is TRBD2 (6 bases). The V end was cut by 2 bases, the J end by 5 bases, with 10 bases between. The CDR3 is 12 amino acids. The germline gives CDR1 GTSNPN, CDR2 SVGIG (reference sequence).

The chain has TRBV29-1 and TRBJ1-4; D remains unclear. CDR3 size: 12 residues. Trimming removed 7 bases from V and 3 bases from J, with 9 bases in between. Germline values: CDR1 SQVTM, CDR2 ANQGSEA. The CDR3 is CSGGSPNEKLFF. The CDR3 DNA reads TGCAGCGGCGGCAGCCCTAATGAAAAACTGTTTTTT. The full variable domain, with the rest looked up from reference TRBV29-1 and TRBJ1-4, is SAVISQKPSRDICQRGTSLTIQCQVDSQVTMMFWYRQQPGQSLTLIATANQGSEATYESGFVIDKFPISRPNLTFSTLTVSNMSPEDSSIYLCSGGSPNEKLFFGSGTQLSVL.

In DNA, the CDR3 is TGTGCCAGCAGTTACTTGGACAGGGGGGTTGGCTACACCTTC. Translated, it gives CASSYLDRGVGYTF. The V call is TRBV6-5, the J call TRBJ1-2; 10 nucleotides match TRBD1. The V gene end was trimmed by 1 base and the J gene end by 7 bases; junction bases not matched to a gene: 3. Germline V gene sequence: CDR1 MNHEY, CDR2 SVGAGI. This CDR3 region has 14 residues.

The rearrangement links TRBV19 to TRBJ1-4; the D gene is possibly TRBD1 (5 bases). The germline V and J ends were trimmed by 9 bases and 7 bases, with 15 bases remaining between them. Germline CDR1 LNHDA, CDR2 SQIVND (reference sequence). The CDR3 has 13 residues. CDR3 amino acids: CASRKVRGEKLFF. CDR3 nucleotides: TGTGCCAGCCGAAAAGTAAGGGGTGAAAAACTGTTTTTT.

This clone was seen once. CDR3 amino acids: CASSTPSGGLTDTQYF. The CDR3, as DNA: TGTGCCAGCAGCACTCCTAGCGGGGGACTCACAGATACGCAGTATTTT. The chain joins TRBV7-9 to TRBJ2-3; 10 nucleotides agree with TRBD2. Per germline, CDR1 SEHNR and CDR2 FQNEAQ (reference sequence). The CDR3 covers 16 residues. Trimming took 5 bases from V and 2 from J; bases not matched to a gene: 7.